This T cell receptor beta chain came from a study of CD8+ T cells in alopecia areata. This clone was found many times. Mouse germline and gene names are used. The read ends 4 residues before the CDR3 terminus; that terminus is restored from the germline J gene. Following RNA extraction, reverse transcription yielded cDNA that acted as the sequencing template. Data came from immunoSEQ multiplex PCR; TCRdb stores just in-frame clones and leaves some out. This sample has more than 1,300 clones and no singletons, with 35% in the ten largest. This CDR3 spans 12 amino acids. Germline V gene sequence: CDR1 FNHDT, CDR2 SITEND (reference sequence).

The TCR was taken from a C3H/HeJ mouse with alopecia areata. Mouse MHC haplotype: H2-k. Sequencing was performed on lesional skin. This chain links TRBV19 with TRBJ1-1; TRBD1 might be the D (6 bases). CDR3 sequence reads: CASSIGRGEVFF. CDR3 DNA (partial): TGTGCCAGCAGTATAGGCAGGGGA.